This entry describes one T cell receptor beta chain. Its antigen is unknown. No qualities accompany the bases; no much larger clone lies one base away. CDR1 SGHTA and CDR2 FQGTGA were looked up in the germline V gene. Trimming costs V 1 base and J 2 bases, and their ends lie 11 bases apart. The CDR3, from cysteine to phenylalanine, totals 15 residues. CDR3 DNA is the only sequence kept; it has 45 bases, read in frame from the first base. The sample is drawn from a study of shared clonotypes between healthy human individuals (dated by TCRdb to 2020 to 2021). Notes on the research overall: The cohort comprised two women and three men aged 18 to 49 years. The study deeply sequenced blood TCR repertoires of about five healthy adults to estimate repertoire size and the extent of clonotype sharing between individuals. To increase sequencing depth and limit assay-specific biases, TCR repertoire library preparation and sequencing were carried out by different laboratories using diverse techniques. Each donor's leukapheresis produced roughly between about 0.8 and 8.9 billion PBMCs.

Donors were healthy HIV-negative adults with no recently reported acute infections or vaccinations. Every donor was a Caucasian adult living in Nashville, Tennessee, USA. In the unsorted samples, around 81 million PBMCs were counted, and genomic DNA was extracted using the QIAamp DNA Blood Mini kit. Blood was collected by leukapheresis, and PBMCs were isolated by Ficoll-Histopaque density gradient centrifugation and then cryopreserved in liquid nitrogen vapor phase. TCR CDR3 regions were amplified from genomic DNA by multiplex PCR using the deep immunoSEQ assay. For each cell subset, the extracted genomic DNA was distributed evenly across all wells of several immunoSEQ 96-well plates, and each plate served as one replicate. Each replicate PCR for unsorted PBMC received roughly 0.3 ug genomic DNA, equal to tens of thousands of T cell genomes. Ten immunoSEQ deep assay plates were used to sequence the unsorted PBMC genomic DNA. Purified libraries were measured with a Qubit 3.0 fluorometer, size-checked on a Bioanalyzer 2100, and measured again with the KAPA Library Quantification kit. Every immunoSEQ 96-well plate was sequenced on a dedicated single-read 150-cycle Illumina NextSeq 550 flow cell. In the paper's pipeline: Because the immunoSEQ output held only junctional sequences and lacked quality scores, the filtering could not match the filtering applied to full-length reads. To assign V/J genes and CDR3, sequences were annotated using PyIR, a Python wrapper for IgBLAST v1.9, with IMGT germline references. Reads were filtered out if the reads had weak V/J assignments (E-value above 1e-6), no CDR3, stop codons, out-of-frame junctions, or ambiguous translated residues. A V3J clonotype was defined by an identical inferred V gene, J gene, and CDR3 amino acid sequence. To compute the percentage overlap between repertoires, the number of shared unique clonotypes was divided by the size of the smaller repertoire. RTK rarefaction, the Chao1 estimator, and Recon v2.1 estimates of unobserved clonotypes were used to assess repertoire richness. Here the immuneACCESS table is served through TCRdb, limited to in-frame sequences with V and J called. Missing clones are a known gap in these copies; in checked studies unresolved V genes cover under half, and the rest lacks a known reason. D and trimming come from the DNA, and the V and J calls and clone size come from that table. In all, the sample holds fewer than 550,000 clones, and over 60% of those were seen once. The ten largest clones take up 9.5% to 15% of the sample.

The study at large found these results: Sampling was restricted to blood, and TCR repertoires in tissues likely differ from the TCR repertoires found in blood. The genetic and exposure-history diversity represented was limited by the small number of donors. Pairwise subsampling indicated that sequencing depth was expected to affect the degree of clonotype sharing among donors.

Material for sequencing was PBMCs. The sequence came from a woman aged 40 to 49 in good health. Some clones in this sample may be carry-over from other donors' samples. The chain joins TRBV7-3 to TRBJ2-5; a tentative D match to TRBD1 spans 5 bases. The CDR3 region has the sequence CASSLRGGTQETQYF. The DNA sequence reads TGTGCCAGCAGCTTAAGGGGCGGAACACAAGAGACCCAGTACTTC.